A single sample gave rise to the 17 T cell receptor beta chains below, sequenced in a study of T-cell reconstitution after alpha-beta-depleted transplantation in children. The authors prepared the TCRbeta library with unique molecular identifiers. TCRdb reprocessed the PCR reads via MiXCR and lists one record per CDR3 protein. The sample includes 350,000 to 400,000 distinct CDR3 sequences, about an eighth of them seen just once. The specimen comprised PBMCs, sampled from the stem cell graft. The receptors shown here come from a human donor who donated a stem cell graft to a child with Fanconi anemia.

The chain employs TRBV7-2 and TRBJ2-7; 7 bases match TRBD2. V lost 5 bases to trimming and J lost 2 bases; unmatched junction nucleotides: 6. This CDR3 region has 14 residues. Germline-derived CDR1 and CDR2 are SGHTA and FQGNSA. The DNA for the CDR3 is TGTGCCAGCAGCGAGGGGAGGGGAACCTACGAGCAGTACTTC. The encoded protein is CASSEGRGTYEQYF.

This clonotype was picked up many times. The chain couples TRBV5-5 to TRBJ1-1, with D maybe TRBD1 (5 bases). Germline V gene lookup returns CDR1 SGHKS and CDR2 YYEKEE (reference sequence). This CDR3 spans 13 amino acids. V was shortened by 9 bases and J by 4 bases, with 16 bases between the two germline ends. CDR3 residues: CATGPGRGTEAFF. As DNA, the CDR3 is TGTGCCACAGGGCCAGGAAGAGGCACTGAAGCTTTCTTT.

This clonotype was counted a single time. The chain has TRBV4-3 and TRBJ2-1; 9 nucleotides align to TRBD1. The germline CDR1 and CDR2 sequences are LGHNA and YSLEER. This CDR3 is built from 17 residues. V lost 0 bases and J lost 5; bases outside the gene matches: 8. CDR3 protein: CASSQDSEGTGNNEQFF. CDR3 sequence (DNA): TGCGCCAGCAGCCAAGATAGTGAGGGGACAGGGAACAATGAGCAGTTCTTC.

This rearrangement joins TRBV2 to TRBJ1-2; D is possibly TRBD1 (5 bases). Germline V gene sequence: CDR1 SNHLY, CDR2 FYNNEI. The CDR3 has 14 residues. V was trimmed by 3 bases and J by 3 bases, leaving 11 bases between them. The CDR3 spells CASSDGLGDYGYTF. The CDR3 nucleotides are TGTGCCAGCAGTGATGGACTGGGGGACTATGGCTACACCTTC.

This clonotype appeared a few times. The rearrangement uses TRBV20-1 and TRBJ2-7; D could derive from TRBD1 or TRBD2 (5 bases each). V dropped 6 bases and J dropped 4 bases, with 10 bases sitting between them. Germline CDR1 DFQATT, CDR2 SNEGSKA (reference sequence). The CDR3 runs to 11 residues. In DNA form, the CDR3 reads TGCAGTGCCCAGGGACCTTACGAGCAGTACGTC. It yields the protein CSAQGPYEQYV.

In its sample, this clonotype was seen many times. CDR3 bases: TGTGCCAGCAGTTATGGGGGGACAGGGTGGACCCAGTACTTC. It codes for CASSYGGTGWTQYF. The rearrangement links TRBV6-6 to TRBJ2-5; 9 nucleotides match TRBD1. The germline V gene has CDR1 MNHNY and CDR2 SVGAGI (reference sequence). The ends lost 3 bases at V and 7 bases at J; junction bases unmatched: 6. The CDR3 sequence is 14 residues long.

This clonotype was seen repeatedly, ten times or more. This chain uses TRBV20-1 with TRBJ1-2; a possible D gene is TRBD1 (5 bases). Trimming removed 5 bases from V and 4 bases from J, with 14 bases in between. CDR1 DFQATT and CDR2 SNEGSKA come from the germline V gene (reference sequence). The CDR3 is 13 amino acids. The CDR3 region is CSALDSSSYGYTF. In DNA form, the CDR3 reads TGCAGTGCTTTAGACAGCTCGTCCTATGGCTACACCTTC.

The rearrangement links TRBV20-1 to TRBJ2-3, with TRBD1 as a possible D gene (6 bases). The CDR3 sequence is 12 residues long. The germline V gene has CDR1 DFQATT and CDR2 SNEGSKA (reference sequence). V lost 6 bases and J lost 7, with 14 bases in between. CDR3 nucleotides: TGCAGTGCCCCCAGAAGGGGGAATACGCAGTATTTT. Its protein is CSAPRRGNTQYF.

Only one count was recorded for this clonotype. The V call is TRBV9, the J call TRBJ2-5, with 7 nucleotides matching TRBD1. V shed 4 bases, J shed 2 bases, and the junction held 8 bases outside the gene matches. The germline V gene has CDR1 SGDLS and CDR2 YYNGEE. The CDR3 is 15 residues long. In DNA, the CDR3 is TGTGCCAGCAGCACTCGGACAGGACTTCAAGAGACCCAGTACTTC. Encoded protein: CASSTRTGLQETQYF.

The V gene is TRBV4-2, the J gene TRBJ1-5; no definite D call. This CDR3 spans 16 amino acids. Trimming pared 0 bases from V and 2 bases from J, leaving 11 bases between. Germline assignment: CDR1 LGHNA and CDR2 YNFKEQ. The CDR3 region is CASSQETMSGNQPQHF. The DNA for the CDR3 is TGTGCCAGCAGCCAAGAAACCATGAGCGGCAATCAGCCCCAGCATTTT.

This clonotype was seen a few times. The V gene is TRBV20-1, the J gene TRBJ2-1, with a weak D call TRBD2 (7 bases). Germline values: CDR1 DFQATT, CDR2 SNEGSKA (reference sequence). V was trimmed by 6 bases and J by 0 bases, leaving 15 bases between them. The CDR3 loop spans 15 amino acids. Here the CDR3 DNA reads TGCAGTGCCAAGCTTAGGGGGGGCTCCTACAATGAGCAGTTCTTC. It is translated as CSAKLRGGSYNEQFF.

This clonotype was recorded at least ten times. The chain joins TRBV10-1 to TRBJ2-1; 9 nucleotides match TRBD1. This CDR3 comprises 15 residues. The trim removed 6 bases at V and 4 bases at J, leaving 7 bases unmatched. The germline CDR1 and CDR2 sequences are WNHNN and SYGVQD (reference sequence). The CDR3 sequence is CASRAGTGQYNEQFF. In nucleotides, the CDR3 is TGCGCCAGCAGGGCCGGGACAGGGCAGTACAATGAGCAGTTCTTC.

This clonotype occurred many times. V is TRBV12-3 or TRBV12-4 and J is TRBJ1-1, with D tentatively TRBD1 (5 bases). This CDR3 spans 15 amino acids. Trimming took 5 bases from V and 2 from J, leaving 15 bases between them. The CDR3 sequence is CASSPSLGGNTEAFF. CDR3 coding DNA: TGTGCCAGCAGTCCCTCCCTCGGGGGTAACACTGAAGCTTTCTTT.

The chain has TRBV2 and TRBJ2-7, with TRBD1 identical over 9 bases. The V segment lost 1 base and the J segment 7 bases; nucleotides outside the gene matches: 8. The CDR3 spans 15 residues. Germline CDR1 is SNHLY and CDR2 is FYNNEI. The CDR3 sequence: CASSEGYRGRREQYV. The DNA for the CDR3 is TGTGCCAGCAGTGAAGGTTACAGGGGGCGTCGGGAGCAGTACGTC.

The V gene is TRBV10-3, the J gene TRBJ1-5; D is unclear. This CDR3 region has 13 residues. CDR1 ENHRY and CDR2 SYGVKD come from the germline V gene. V gave up 5 bases and J gave up 0 bases, with 5 bases separating them. The CDR3 here is CAISKDSNQPQHF. CDR3 in DNA: TGTGCCATCAGTAAGGATAGCAATCAGCCCCAGCATTTT.

This clonotype came up a few times. The rearrangement links TRBV10-3 to TRBJ1-2; TRBD1 might be the D (6 bases). Trimming stripped 4 bases from V and 2 bases from J, with 11 bases between. CDR1 ENHRY and CDR2 SYGVKD come from the germline V gene. This CDR3 is built from 14 residues. The CDR3 region has the DNA TGTGCCATCAGTGCAGGGGCTCGGAACTATGGCTACACCTTC. Translating it yields CAISAGARNYGYTF.

The V call is TRBV29-1, the J call TRBJ1-6; no reliable D call. CDR1 and CDR2 from the germline V gene are SQVTM and ANQGSEA. CDR3 length: 13 amino acids. Trimming left V 7 bases short and J 6 bases short, with 13 bases between. Here the CDR3 reads CSALPGPNSPLHF. The CDR3 DNA reads TGCAGCGCCCTGCCCGGACCTAATTCACCCCTCCACTTT.